What follows describes a single T cell receptor beta chain. The data were obtained in a study of control samples from healthy donors and cancer patients. Measured with immunoSEQ multiplex PCR; TCRdb has only the in-frame clones, and not every one. The table includes approximately 65,000 clones, roughly 91% detected once. V was shortened by 3 bases and J by 2 bases, with 15 bases between the two germline ends. This CDR3 has 16 residues. CDR1 and CDR2 (germline): LGHNT, FRNRAP. Sequencing input: PBMCs. The sequence derives from a man in his 60s with lung cancer. This chain connects TRBV12-5 to TRBJ2-3, with D possibly being TRBD1 (6 bases). This chain's CDR3 is CASGFRTGSTTDTQYF. CDR3 coding DNA: TGTGCTAGTGGTTTTCGTACAGGGTCCACCACAGATACGCAGTATTTT. The variable domain in full, with the rest retrieved from reference TRBV12-5 and TRBJ2-3, is DARVTQTPRHKVTEMGQEVTMRCQPILGHNTVFWYRQTMMQGLELLAYFRNRAPLDDSGMPKDRFSAEMPDATLATLKIQPSEPRDSAVYFCASGFRTGSTTDTQYFGPGTRLTVL.